The next 26 T cell receptor beta chains were all read from a single sample in a study of response to subunit inactivated influenza vaccine. TCRdb called the RT-PCR reads again in MiXCR, with one record for every CDR3 protein. The data show under 800,000 distinct CDR3 sequences, with approximately 15% seen just once and approximately 6.5% held by the top ten. Sequences were derived from PBMCs from blood, sampled approximately 15 days before vaccination. These receptors originate from a man in his fifties who received an inactivated influenza vaccine.

This clonotype was seen many times. V usage is TRBV4-2 and J usage is TRBJ2-7, with D uncertain. Trimming pared 0 bases from V and 6 bases from J, leaving 6 bases between. Per germline, CDR1 LGHNA and CDR2 YNFKEQ. The CDR3 runs to 12 residues. This CDR3 is CASSQDSGEQYF. The CDR3 bases are TGTGCCAGCAGCCAAGATTCGGGCGAGCAGTACTTC.

In this sample, this clonotype turned up many times. This chain uses TRBV5-1 with TRBJ2-2; 7 positions match TRBD1. This CDR3 contains 17 residues. Germline V gene data show CDR1 as SGHRS and CDR2 as YFSETQ. J was trimmed by 4 bases and V by 4 bases; bases with no gene match: 13. This CDR3 reads CASSPANGTVFTGELFF. The CDR3, as DNA: TGCGCCAGCAGCCCGGCCAACGGGACAGTATTCACCGGGGAGCTGTTTTTT. Full variable domain (remainder filled in from reference TRBV5-1 and TRBJ2-2): KAGVTQTPRYLIKTRGQQVTLSCSPISGHRSVSWYQQTPGQGLQFLFEYFSETQRNKGNFPGRFSGRQFSNSRSEMNVSTLELGDSALYLCASSPANGTVFTGELFFGEGSRLTVL.

This clonotype was detected only a few times. The rearrangement links TRBV10-3 to TRBJ1-2; D is unresolved. Trimming left V 10 bases short and J 4 bases short, with 22 bases between. The CDR3 contains 15 residues. Germline CDR1 reads ENHRY; CDR2 reads SYGVKD. CDR3 bases: TGTGCCACTACTCCGGGCTCTGGCAAGTTCTATGGCTACACCTTC. Its translation is CATTPGSGKFYGYTF.

In its sample, this clonotype was seen a few times. The chain has TRBV3-1 and TRBJ2-5, with 9 bases that match TRBD1. The CDR3 loop spans 17 amino acids. From germline, CDR1 is LGHDT and CDR2 YNNKEL (reference sequence). The junction had 9 bases not matched to a gene; V was cut back by 1 base and J by 3 bases. CDR3 nucleotides: TGTGCCAGCAGCCAAGGAGTTCCGACAGGGGGGAAAGAGACCCAGTACTTC. Translating gives CASSQGVPTGGKETQYF.

V is TRBV12-3 or TRBV12-4 and J is TRBJ1-5; no reliable D call. This CDR3 contains 13 residues. V dropped 6 bases and J dropped 6 bases, with 12 bases sitting between them. The CDR3: CASRRGSSQPQHF. The CDR3 DNA sequence: TGTGCCAGCAGACGAGGTAGTTCTCAGCCCCAGCATTTT.

The chain links TRBV7-2 to TRBJ2-7; 7 bases line up with TRBD1. Unmatched junction bases numbered 8, after V lost 3 bases and J lost 0 bases. CDR3 length equals 16 residues. The germline gives CDR1 SGHTA, CDR2 FQGNSA. The CDR3 DNA is TGTGCCAGCAGCTTGAACCGGGACAGACGCTCCTACGAGCAGTACTTC. This translates into CASSLNRDRRSYEQYF. Full variable domain (rest looked up from reference TRBV7-2 and TRBJ2-7): GAGVSQSPSNKVTEKGKDVELRCDPISGHTALYWYRQSLGQGLEFLIYFQGNSAPDKSGLPSDRFSAERTGGSVSTLTIQRTQQEDSAVYLCASSLNRDRRSYEQYFGPGTRLTVT.

Here the CDR3 reads CASSYGGTLTEAFF. The CDR3 DNA reads as TGTGCCAGCAGTTATGGGGGGACACTGACTGAAGCTTTCTTT. The V gene is TRBV6-2 or TRBV6-3, the J gene TRBJ1-1; D perhaps matches TRBD1 (6 bases). V was pared by 3 bases and J by 5 bases, with 13 bases between. The CDR3 runs 14 residues. Germline V lookup: CDR1 MNHEY, CDR2 SVGEGT.

The CDR3, as DNA: TGTGCCAGCAGCTGGCTATCGACAGAAACCGGGGAGCTGTTTTTT. This sequence encodes CASSWLSTETGELFF. The chain uses TRBV11-2 and TRBJ2-2, with D perhaps TRBD1 (5 bases). The V gene lost 4 bases and the J gene lost 5 bases, with 14 bases spanning the gap. This CDR3 contains 15 residues. Germline CDR1 reads SGHAT; CDR2 reads FQNNGV.

This clonotype showed up just a few times. This chain links TRBV18 with TRBJ2-5; D gene uncertain. This CDR3 is built from 14 residues. Looked up from germline, CDR1 is KGHSH and CDR2 is LQKENI. The V gene lost 0 bases and the J gene lost 4 bases, with 9 bases spanning the gap. The CDR3 nucleotides are TGTGCCAGCTCACCACCCCTTGTCCGAGAGACCCAGTACTTC. Translation gives CASSPPLVRETQYF.

This clonotype occurred a few times. The gene calls are TRBV29-1 and TRBJ2-1; 11 positions agree with TRBD2. The CDR3 contains 16 residues. Germline lookup yields CDR1 SQVTM and CDR2 ANQGSEA. V lost 3 bases and J lost 0; bases outside the gene matches: 4. CDR3: CSVEGLAETSYNEQFF. Written as DNA, the CDR3 is TGCAGCGTTGAGGGACTAGCGGAAACCTCCTACAATGAGCAGTTCTTC.

The V and J genes are TRBV29-1 and TRBJ2-1, with 13 bases that match TRBD2. J lost 6 bases, V lost 6 bases, and 2 bases had no gene match. Germline loops: CDR1 SQVTM, CDR2 ANQGSEA. The CDR3 is 13 amino acids. CDR3 in amino acids: CSVTSGRANEQFF. The CDR3 DNA is TGCAGCGTAACTAGCGGGAGGGCCAATGAGCAGTTCTTC.

This clonotype showed up just a few times. J is TRBJ2-5 and V is TRBV7-8; 9 bases line up with TRBD1. The CDR3 totals 17 residues. The trim removed 4 bases at V and 5 bases at J, leaving 14 bases unmatched. CDR1 is SGHVS, CDR2 FQNEAQ, per germline. The chain's CDR3 is CASSSLMGQGPRETQYF. The CDR3 coding sequence is TGTGCCAGCAGCTCACTTATGGGACAGGGCCCAAGGGAGACCCAGTACTTC.

This clonotype was counted between two and nine times. The J gene is TRBJ2-3, the V gene TRBV7-2; no firm D call. This CDR3 comprises 13 residues. From germline, CDR1 is SGHTA and CDR2 FQGNSA. V lost 5 bases to trimming and J lost 5 bases, with 11 bases between them. The CDR3 DNA reads TGTGCCAGCAGCAAGGGCGGAAAAGATACGCAGTATTTT. As protein: CASSKGGKDTQYF.

This clonotype was detected ten times or more. The rearrangement links TRBV7-6 to TRBJ2-7; TRBD1 aligns across 9 bases. The germline V gene encodes CDR1 SGHVS and CDR2 FNYEAQ. The V segment lost 5 bases and the J segment 6 bases; nucleotides outside the gene matches: 14. This CDR3 is built from 16 residues. The DNA of the CDR3 is TGTGCCAGCAGCCCCGGCCGAGGGACAGGGAAGTCCGAGCAGTACTTC. Its translation is CASSPGRGTGKSEQYF.

The chain recombines TRBV6-2 or TRBV6-3 with TRBJ2-1; D uncertain. From germline, CDR1 is MNHEY and CDR2 SVGEGT. With 6 bases removed from V and 3 bases from J, the gap between germline ends came to 6 bases. This CDR3 is built from 12 residues. This CDR3 is CASRSNYNEQFF. Written as DNA, the CDR3 is TGTGCCAGCAGATCGAACTACAATGAGCAGTTCTTC.

The sample holds a few counts of this clonotype. The chain uses TRBV7-2 and TRBJ1-3; TRBD1 agrees at 7 bases. The length of the CDR3 is 14 residues. Germline lookup yields CDR1 SGHTA and CDR2 FQGNSA. J lost 13 bases, V lost 4 bases, and 13 bases had no gene match. DNA for the CDR3: TGTGCCAGCAGCTCAAATCGGCGGACAGGATCGATATATTTT. Its protein is CASSSNRRTGSIYF.

This clonotype showed up just a few times. The chain recombines TRBV24-1 with TRBJ2-3, with D perhaps TRBD1 (5 bases). The CDR3 is made up of 15 amino acids. Germline V gene lookup returns CDR1 KGHDR and CDR2 SFDVKD. Trimming cost V 0 bases and J 2 bases, with 8 bases left between them. CDR3 nucleotides: TGTGCCACCAGTGATTTGACCAGGGACACAGATACGCAGTATTTT. Translation: CATSDLTRDTDTQYF.

The chain combines TRBV27 with TRBJ2-3; D gene unclear. Germline V gene data show CDR1 as MNHEY and CDR2 as SMNVEV (reference sequence). The CDR3 runs to 12 residues. V was cut by 6 bases and J by 2 bases, with 6 bases left in between. The CDR3: CASRLDTDTQYF. The CDR3 coding sequence is TGTGCCAGCAGACTTGACACAGATACGCAGTATTTT.

This clonotype turned up a few times. This chain connects TRBV20-1 to TRBJ2-7, with D possibly being TRBD2 (5 bases). Trimming stripped 6 bases from V and 0 bases from J, with 12 bases between. CDR1 is DFQATT and CDR2 is SNEGSKA in the germline V gene (reference sequence). There are 13 residues in the CDR3. The CDR3 nucleotides read TGCAGTGCGAGGGAGCCGAACTCCTACGAGCAGTACTTC. Amino acids: CSAREPNSYEQYF.

The table lists this clonotype with a count of one. V is TRBV7-2 and J is TRBJ2-4; D possibly uses TRBD1 or TRBD2 (5 bases each). Germline CDR1 is SGHTA and CDR2 is FQGNSA. The CDR3 is made up of 16 amino acids. V lost 1 base, J lost 1 base, and 11 bases lay in between. The CDR3 DNA is TGTGCCAGCAGCTTAGTGAGGGGAGAGGCCAAAAACATTCAGTACTTC. Translation: CASSLVRGEAKNIQYF.

This sequence joins TRBV20-1 and TRBJ2-1, with 7 bases that match TRBD2. Trimming at V came to 2 bases and at J to 3 bases, leaving 4 bases not matched to a gene. The CDR3 is 14 residues long. Germline V CDR1 and CDR2: DFQATT, SNEGSKA (reference sequence). CDR3 loop: CSARSLADYNEQFF. In DNA, the CDR3 is TGCAGTGCTAGATCTCTAGCGGACTACAATGAGCAGTTCTTC.

A note on this clonotype: This may arise from a read error, as a much more abundant clone is one base away. V and J are TRBV2 and TRBJ2-1; possibly TRBD2 for D (6 bases). The CDR3 contains 17 residues. Germline CDR1 reads SNHLY; CDR2 reads FYNNEI. The CDR3 sequence: CAISFLAGLSSYNEQFF. The CDR3 region has the DNA TGTGCCATCAGTTTCCTGGCGGGACTGAGCTCCTACAATGAGCAGTTCTTC.

The chain employs TRBV10-3 and TRBJ1-5; tentative D call: TRBD1 (5 bases). Germline V gene sequence: CDR1 ENHRY, CDR2 SYGVKD. V lost 0 bases and J 7 bases, leaving 13 bases between the germline ends. This CDR3 comprises 15 residues. CDR3 coding DNA: TGTGCCATCAGTGAGTCGAAAGGGGCTGTACAGCCCCAGCATTTT. Residues: CAISESKGAVQPQHF.

The gene calls are TRBV5-4 and TRBJ2-7, with D perhaps matching TRBD2 (7 bases). This CDR3 region has 12 residues. CDR1 is SGHNT and CDR2 is YYREEE in the germline V gene (reference sequence). V gave up 3 bases and J gave up 6 bases, with 10 bases separating them. CDR3 in amino acids: CASSYREGEQYF. As DNA, the CDR3 is TGTGCCAGCAGCTACAGGGAGGGCGAGCAGTACTTC.

A few counts support this clonotype. CDR3 amino acids: CASSSQNTDTQYF. The CDR3 DNA reads TGCGCCAGCAGCTCACAGAACACAGATACGCAGTATTTT. This chain connects TRBV4-3 to TRBJ2-3, with no clear D. Looked up from germline, CDR1 is LGHNA and CDR2 is YSLEER. The CDR3 totals 13 residues. Between the trimmed V and J ends, which lost 5 bases and 2 bases, there was a span of 8 bases.

In this sample, this clonotype turned up a few times. The chain carries TRBV28 and TRBJ1-4, with TRBD1 as a possible D gene (6 bases). The CDR3 spans 15 residues. Germline V CDR1 and CDR2: MDHEN, SYDVKM. With 7 bases removed from V and 8 bases from J, the gap between germline ends came to 20 bases. The CDR3, as DNA: TGTGCCAGCATCACCCCGGGGGGCCCAGGGGAAAAACTGTTTTTT. Translation gives CASITPGGPGEKLFF.